A single sample gave rise to the 23 T cell receptor beta chains below, sequenced in a study of T cells in tuberculosis. Cells were sorted from thawed PBMC rested overnight and stained with GMM-loaded CD1B tetramer, viability dye and anti-CD3. The lipid loaded on the CD1B tetramers was C32 glucose monomycolate from Rhodococcus equi. Sequenced by immunoSEQ multiplex PCR; TCRdb stores in-frame clones only, minus some. The sample lists 85,000 to 90,000 clones, approximately 91% occurring once. Sequencing input: CD1b-GMM tetramer-negative cells sorted from PBMCs. The receptors were sampled from an adult woman with latent tuberculosis.

V and J are TRBV4-1 and TRBJ1-5, with TRBD1 matching 8 bases. Losses at the gene ends were 1 base for V and 6 bases for J; bases not matched to a gene: 5. The length of the CDR3 is 15 residues. The germline gives CDR1 MGHRA, CDR2 YSYEKL. DNA of the CDR3: TGCGCCAGCAGCCAAGGGACAGGGCTCGGTCAGCCCCAGCATTTT. Amino acid sequence: CASSQGTGLGQPQHF.

The chain uses TRBV25-1 and TRBJ2-1; 7 bases are a match to TRBD1. V lost 1 base, J lost 6 bases, and 9 bases stayed unmatched. The CDR3 has 16 amino acids. Germline loops: CDR1 MGHDK, CDR2 SYGVNS. CDR3 in DNA: TGTGCCAGCAGTGAATCCCAATCCCCAGGGGGCAATGAGCAGTTCTTC. Protein sequence: CASSESQSPGGNEQFF.

V and J are TRBV30 and TRBJ2-1; 10 bases are a match to TRBD2. Trimming cost V 4 bases and J 7 bases; bases outside gene matches: 4. The CDR3 is made up of 13 amino acids. CDR1 GTSNPN and CDR2 SVGIG come from the germline V gene (reference sequence). This CDR3 is CAWKRGGPNEQFF. In nucleotides, the CDR3 is TGTGCCTGGAAGCGGGGGGGCCCTAATGAGCAGTTCTTC. Combining the CDR3 with reference TRBV30 and TRBJ2-1 gives the whole variable domain SQTIHQWPATLVQPVGSPLSLECTVEGTSNPNLYWYRQAAGRGLQLLFYSVGIGQISSEVPQNLSASRPQDRQFILSSKKLLLSDSGFYLCAWKRGGPNEQFFGPGTRLTVL.

V usage is TRBV7-9 and J usage is TRBJ2-4, with D perhaps matching TRBD1 (5 bases). Trimming pared 0 bases from V and 0 bases from J, leaving 9 bases between. The CDR3 consists of 16 residues. Per the germline V gene, CDR1 is SEHNR and CDR2 is FQNEAQ (reference sequence). DNA for the CDR3: TGTGCCAGCAGCTTAGCGCAGGGTCTAGCCAAAAACATTCAGTACTTC. Translated, it gives CASSLAQGLAKNIQYF.

The chain recombines TRBV2 with TRBJ2-3; 12 nucleotides agree with TRBD1. Trimming at V came to 5 bases and at J to 5 bases, leaving 8 bases not matched to a gene. Germline V gene lookup returns CDR1 SNHLY and CDR2 FYNNEI. The CDR3 length is 16 residues. CDR3 amino acids: CASSFRDRGRLDTQYF. In DNA form, the CDR3 reads TGTGCCAGCAGTTTCCGGGACAGGGGGCGCCTAGATACGCAGTATTTT.

The chain carries TRBV6-1 and TRBJ1-2; 9 bases are a match to TRBD1. CDR3 length: 13 residues. The V gene's germline CDR1 is MNHNS and CDR2 SASEGT. The V gene end was trimmed by 6 bases and the J gene end by 4 bases; junction bases not matched to a gene: 3. As DNA, the CDR3 is TGTGCCAGCAGGGACAGGGGATCCTATGGCTACACCTTC. This gives the protein CASRDRGSYGYTF.

The rearrangement uses TRBV27 and TRBJ1-1; unclear D gene. Germline-derived CDR1 and CDR2 are MNHEY and SMNVEV (reference sequence). The CDR3 extends over 15 amino acids. Trimming pared 6 bases from V and 0 bases from J, leaving 14 bases between. The CDR3 nucleotides read TGTGCCAGCAGCCCTATTGGCAGGATGAACACTGAAGCTTTCTTT. This codes for CASSPIGRMNTEAFF.

This rearrangement joins TRBV6-1 to TRBJ1-2; TRBD1 is a possible D gene (5 bases). Per the germline V gene, CDR1 is MNHNS and CDR2 is SASEGT. This CDR3 is 14 amino acids long. The V gene lost 3 bases and the J gene lost 10 bases, with 18 bases spanning the gap. The CDR3 DNA reads as TGTGCCAGCAGTGATGCGGGCGGGACGACGTCCTACACCTTC. Translated, it gives CASSDAGGTTSYTF.

CDR3 loop: CASSAGGGVTEAFF. CDR3 DNA sequence: TGTGCCAGCAGTGCAGGGGGCGGGGTCACTGAAGCTTTCTTT. V gene TRBV2 combines with J gene TRBJ1-1; 8 nucleotides match TRBD1. The CDR3 length is 14 residues. V was clipped by 4 bases and J by 4 bases; unmatched bases: 5. Germline V gene sequence: CDR1 SNHLY, CDR2 FYNNEI.

The V call is TRBV6-1, the J call TRBJ2-7, with D tentatively TRBD1 (5 bases). From germline, CDR1 is MNHNS and CDR2 SASEGT. With 2 bases removed from V and 0 bases from J, the gap between germline ends came to 11 bases. CDR3 length: 15 amino acids. CDR3 region: CASSEQTGVSYEQYF. As DNA, the CDR3 is TGTGCCAGCAGTGAACAAACAGGAGTCTCCTACGAGCAGTACTTC.

V is TRBV5-6 and J is TRBJ1-3; the match to TRBD1 covers 8 bases. The CDR3 is 16 residues long. CDR1 SGHDT and CDR2 YYEEEE come from the germline V gene. Losses at the gene ends were 3 bases for V and 4 bases for J; bases not matched to a gene: 9. The CDR3, as DNA: TGTGCCAGCAGCTCCCTTAGGACAGGGAGCGGAAACACCATATATTTT. This translates into CASSSLRTGSGNTIYF. The entire variable domain, with the rest obtained from reference TRBV5-6 and TRBJ1-3, is as follows: DAGVTQSPTHLIKTRGQQVTLRCSPKSGHDTVSWYQQALGQGPQFIFQYYEEEERQRGNFPDRFSGHQFPNYSSELNVNALLLGDSALYLCASSSLRTGSGNTIYFGEGSWLTVV.

The chain joins TRBV10-3 to TRBJ2-1; 12 positions match TRBD1. Germline trimming cut 6 bases from V and 7 bases from J; bases unmatched to any gene: 4. The CDR3 has 14 amino acids. Germline CDR1 ENHRY, CDR2 SYGVKD. The CDR3 bases are TGTGCCATCAGCCGGGACAGGGGGCTGAATGAGCAGTTCTTC. This sequence encodes CAISRDRGLNEQFF.

The CDR3 spells CASLLAPNTDTQYF. CDR3 bases: TGTGCCAGTCTACTAGCCCCCAACACTGATACGCAGTATTTT. V and J are TRBV6-1 and TRBJ2-3; D may be TRBD2 (6 bases). From germline, CDR1 is MNHNS and CDR2 SASEGT. V was cut by 9 bases and J by 6 bases, with 19 bases left in between. The CDR3 has 14 amino acids.

This clone was found once. This chain's CDR3 is CAISDNNLVGYTF. The CDR3 bases are TGTGCCATCAGTGATAACAATTTGGTCGGCTACACCTTC. The gene calls are TRBV10-3 and TRBJ1-2; D gene unclear. Germline V gene sequence: CDR1 ENHRY, CDR2 SYGVKD. V was clipped by 3 bases and J by 8 bases, with 13 bases between them. The CDR3 is 13 residues long.

The chain links TRBV25-1 to TRBJ1-2; D gene unclear. This CDR3 has 14 residues. The V and J ends lost 1 base and 2 bases respectively, with 8 bases between them. Germline V gene data show CDR1 as MGHDK and CDR2 as SYGVNS. The CDR3 coding sequence is TGTGCCAGCAGTGAATTACCGAGGAACTATGGCTACACCTTC. Translation: CASSELPRNYGYTF.

CDR3 bases: TGTGCCAGCAGCTTAGCGGGCAGGGTAGACACTGAAGCTTTCTTT. It specifies CASSLAGRVDTEAFF. The chain is built from TRBV7-6 and TRBJ1-1; perhaps TRBD1 as D (5 bases). The germline V gene encodes CDR1 SGHVS and CDR2 FNYEAQ. The CDR3 consists of 15 residues. Trimming shortened V by 0 bases and J by 3 bases, and 11 bases separated the two germline ends.

The chain joins TRBV7-9 to TRBJ1-2, with 7 bases fitting TRBD1. V shed 1 base, J shed 10 bases, and the junction held 0 bases outside the gene matches. The CDR3 runs to 11 residues. CDR1 is SEHNR and CDR2 is FQNEAQ in the germline V gene (reference sequence). The CDR3 protein is CASSLEGAYTF. The CDR3 DNA reads as TGTGCCAGCAGCTTAGAGGGGGCCTACACCTTC.

This chain links TRBV15 with TRBJ1-4, with 7 nucleotides matching TRBD1. The CDR3 has 16 residues. The germline V gene has CDR1 LNHNV and CDR2 YYDKDF (reference sequence). The ends lost 3 bases at V and 1 base at J; junction bases unmatched: 5. DNA for the CDR3: TGTGCCACCAGCAGCCGGGACAGCAAAACTAATGAAAAACTGTTTTTT. Its protein product is CATSSRDSKTNEKLFF.

V and J are TRBV7-3 and TRBJ2-5; 7 bases map to TRBD2. This CDR3 region has 14 residues. The germline V gene has CDR1 SGHTA and CDR2 FQGTGA. V shed 1 base, J shed 5 bases, and the junction held 4 bases outside the gene matches. The CDR3 DNA reads as TGTGCCAGCAGCTTAAGCGGGAGCCTGGAGACCCAGTACTTC. It translates to CASSLSGSLETQYF.

This rearrangement joins TRBV11-3 to TRBJ2-2, with 10 bases matching TRBD2. V shed 0 bases and J 4 bases; nucleotides not matched to a gene: 8. CDR3 length: 18 amino acids. The germline V gene has CDR1 SGHNT and CDR2 YENEEA. The CDR3 sequence is CASSLDTRGTSATGELFF. CDR3 sequence (DNA): TGTGCCAGCAGCTTAGATACGCGCGGGACTAGCGCCACCGGGGAGCTGTTTTTT.

The genes are TRBV19 and TRBJ1-1; no definite D call. The CDR3 spans 13 residues. Germline V gene data show CDR1 as LNHDA and CDR2 as SQIVND (reference sequence). Trimming cost V 9 bases and J 4 bases, with 15 bases left between them. DNA of the CDR3: TGTGCCAGCGGTCGCTTAGAACCCACTGAAGCTTTCTTT. It codes for CASGRLEPTEAFF.

The chain recombines TRBV7-8 with TRBJ2-2, with a possible D match to TRBD1 (5 bases). The CDR3 length is 16 residues. Trimming left V 1 base short and J 4 bases short, with 13 bases between. Germline CDR1 reads SGHVS; CDR2 reads FQNEAQ. CDR3 in amino acids: CASSLEVGPSTGELFF. As DNA, the CDR3 is TGTGCCAGCAGCTTAGAAGTGGGGCCTTCCACCGGGGAGCTGTTTTTT.

The V and J genes are TRBV11-2 and TRBJ1-2; D is undetermined. Trimming removed 3 bases at V and 14 bases at J, with 4 bases between. Germline CDR1 is SGHAT and CDR2 is FQNNGV. There are 8 residues in the CDR3. The CDR3 protein is CASSFQTF. CDR3 DNA sequence: TGTGCCAGCAGCTTTCAAACCTTC.